Listed below are T cell receptor beta chains from one sample, sequenced in a study of Tregs in tolerant kidney transplant recipients. Here immunoSEQ multiplex PCR was the method, and the copy in TCRdb shows in-frame clones only, minus some. Among 55,000 to 75,000 clones listed, approximately 87% were seen once. The sample consisted of CD4+ T cells from blood (PBMCs), taken 6 months after the transplant. These receptors were obtained from a human patient who received a combined kidney and bone marrow transplant. Part of the T cells may come from the graft donor. Both conserved end residues are part of each CDR3. Each record gives: J gene, clone size, D gene, V gene, CDR3 DNA, CDR3 protein. The D gene is left open where the match is weak. Clone size is not always given. Where it is, it says once, few, many or a class for expanded clones.

TRBJ2-7 . . TRBV11-1 TGTGCCAGCAGCTTAGCCAGGGTAAACTACGAGCAGTACTTC CASSLARVNYEQYF
TRBJ2-1 . TRBD2 TRBV7-6 TGTGCCAGCAGCAACCCCGGACTAGCTGACAATGAGCAGTTCTTC CASSNPGLADNEQFF
TRBJ2-7 . . TRBV6-1 TGTGCCAGCAGCCTCTCGCGGGTAAAGGACGAGCAGTACTTC CASSLSRVKDEQYF
TRBJ2-1 . TRBD2 TRBV5-8 TGTGCCAGCAGCTTGGTCCTCAATGTAGCGGGGGGTTACAATGAGCAGTTCTTC CASSLVLNVAGGYNEQFF
TRBJ2-1 . . TRBV7-6 TGTGCCAGCAGCGCTACTAGTGGGGTCAGCGATGAGCAGTTCTTC CASSATSGVSDEQFF
TRBJ2-5 . TRBD2 TRBV28 TGTGCCAGCAGTTTTCTGTCGGGGGGGGAAGAGACCCAGTACTTC CASSFLSGGEETQYF
TRBJ2-7 . TRBD2 TRBV30 TGTGCCTGGAGTAATTTAGCGGGGGCCTACGAGCAGTACTTC CAWSNLAGAYEQYF
TRBJ2-5 . . TRBV11-3 TGTGCCAGCAGCTTAGATCATATCCAACAACAGGAGACCCAGTACTTC CASSLDHIQQQETQYF
TRBJ2-2 once . TRBV21-1 TGTGCCAGCAGCTCACGGGACAGGGAGGTTCGGGGGAACACCGGGGAGCTGTTTTTT CASSSRDREVRGNTGELFF
TRBJ1-5 . . TRBV5-1 TGCGCCAGCAGCTTGGTCCCGAATCAGCCCCAGCATTTT CASSLVPNQPQHF
TRBJ2-1 . . TRBV9 TGTGCCAGCAGCGTAGGAGGCCAGTACAATGAGCAGTTCTTC CASSVGGQYNEQFF
TRBJ2-7 . . TRBV15 TGTGCCACCAGCAGAGATCCGGTGCAGGGGTACGAGCAGTACTTC CATSRDPVQGYEQYF
TRBJ2-7 . TRBD1 TRBV15 TGTGCCACCAGCACCCGGGACAGGGGAACCTACGAGCAGTACTTC CATSTRDRGTYEQYF
TRBJ2-1 once TRBD2 TRBV11-1 TGTGCCAGCAGCTCGGGACTAGCGGCCCTGTACAATGAGCAGTTCTTC CASSSGLAALYNEQFF
TRBJ2-2 . TRBD1 TRBV27 TGTGCCAGCAGTTTCTCTGGGACAGCGAACACCGGGGAGCTGTTTTTT CASSFSGTANTGELFF
TRBJ2-1 . . TRBV30 TGTGCCTGGGGGGGGACTCTGGATGAGCAGTTCTTC CAWGGTLDEQFF
TRBJ2-7 . . TRBV18 TGTGCCAGCTCACCACCGGGACTCTTCTACGAGCAGTACTTC CASSPPGLFYEQYF
TRBJ2-7 . TRBD1 TRBV5-1 TGCGCCAGCAGCTTTGGTGGGACAGAAAATTATCCCTACGAGCAGTACTTC CASSFGGTENYPYEQYF
TRBJ2-1 . . TRBV18 TGTGCCAGCTCCCCTAGGAGGGGAAATGAGCAGTTCTTC CASSPRRGNEQFF
TRBJ2-7 . TRBD2 TRBV5-4 TGTGCCAGCAGCTTGGACTGGACTAGCGTACACTACGAGCAGTACTTC CASSLDWTSVHYEQYF
TRBJ2-1 . TRBD2 TRBV11-3 TGTGCCAGCAGCCGGGGGGGAAGGTCCTACAATGAGCAGTTCTTC CASSRGGRSYNEQFF
TRBJ2-7 . . TRBV2 TGTGCCAGCAGTGCTTCACTAGGGTCCTACGAGCAGTACTTC CASSASLGSYEQYF
TRBJ2-1 . TRBD1 TRBV4-3 TGCGCCAGCAGCCCCAGACAGGGGCGGATCGGGAATGAGCAGTTCTTC CASSPRQGRIGNEQFF
TRBJ1-6 once . TRBV7-2 TGTGCCAGCAGCTTAAAACCCTCTGGGGCGGTTAATTCACCCCTCCACTTT CASSLKPSGAVNSPLHF
TRBJ2-1 . . TRBV19 TGTGCCAGTAGTATAGGACTAGTTCCGGGGGATGAGCAGTTCTTC CASSIGLVPGDEQFF
TRBJ2-5 . . TRBV28 TGTGCCAGCAGACTCGAGCGGCCAGAGACCCGGTACTTC CASRLERPETRYF
TRBJ2-7 once TRBD2 TRBV7-9 TGTGCCAGCAGCTTAAGCGGGGGGACGGAGCAGTACTTC CASSLSGGTEQYF
TRBJ2-7 . TRBD2 TRBV2 TGTGCCAGCAGTGATTCAGCGGGAGGTTCCGGGGAGCAGTACTTC CASSDSAGGSGEQYF
TRBJ2-1 . . TRBV21-1 TGTGCCAGCAGCAAAGGAGCGAACGGCGGGATAAATGAGCAGTTCTTC CASSKGANGGINEQFF
TRBJ2-1 . . TRBV6-4 TGTGCCAGCAGTGACTCTGTGCGGAGCAATGAGCAGTTCTTC CASSDSVRSNEQFF
TRBJ2-1 once TRBD1 TRBV5-1 TGCGCCAGCAGCCCGGGACAGGGAACTTACAATGAGCAGTTCTTC CASSPGQGTYNEQFF
TRBJ2-2 . TRBD1 TRBV7-9 TGTGCCAGCAGCTTGGACAGGGCGAACACCGGGGAGCTGTTTTTT CASSLDRANTGELFF
TRBJ1-2 . . TRBV4-3 TGCGCCAGCAGCCAAGGTCGACAGGACACGGGCTACACCTTC CASSQGRQDTGYTF
TRBJ2-3 . TRBD2 TRBV28 TGTGCCAGCAGTATACCGGGACTAGCGGGCACAGATACGCAGTATTTT CASSIPGLAGTDTQYF
TRBJ2-1 . . TRBV7-6 TGTGCCAGCAGCTTAGCGGCTAGCCCCCCTTCCTACAATGAGCAGTTCTTC CASSLAASPPSYNEQFF
TRBJ2-5 few TRBD1 TRBV4-3 TGCGCCAGCAGCCAAGATCTAGGGACAGGGGAGACCCAGTACTTC CASSQDLGTGETQYF
TRBJ2-1 once . TRBV27 TGTGCCAGCAGTTTAGGCGAGGGCCTTAGGAATGAGCAGTTCTTC CASSLGEGLRNEQFF
TRBJ2-7 . . TRBV5-6 TGTGCCAGCAGGCCGGGGTCGGCCTTTGTTGAGCAGTACTTC CASRPGSAFVEQYF
TRBJ2-7 once TRBD1 TRBV6-1 TGTGCCAGCAGTGAACAGGGACAGCTACTATCCTACGAGCAGTACTTC CASSEQGQLLSYEQYF
TRBJ2-7 once TRBD1 TRBV4-3 TGCGCCAGCAGCCTTAGACAGGGGAACTACGAGCAGTACTTC CASSLRQGNYEQYF
TRBJ2-5 once . TRBV2 TGTGCCAGCAGTGTTCGAGAGACCCAGTACTTC CASSVRETQYF
TRBJ2-7 . . TRBV5-1 TGCGCCAGCAGCTTGGCCTCGGGTGGCCACGAGCAGTACTTC CASSLASGGHEQYF
TRBJ2-1 few . TRBV7-2 TGTGCCAGCAGCTTAGGGACAATCATTCAGAATGAGCAGTTCTTC CASSLGTIIQNEQFF
TRBJ1-6 . . TRBV2 TGTGCCAGCAGTCAAAGGGGCCAGAATTCACCCCTCCACTTT CASSQRGQNSPLHF
TRBJ2-3 . TRBD2 TRBV5-1 TGCGCCAGCAGCTTAAAGGGCCCTAGAGCGGGGGCCCGCACAGATACGCAGTATTTT CASSLKGPRAGARTDTQYF